The sequence of this T cell receptor beta chain was determined in a study of shared clonotypes between healthy human individuals. The donors were all Caucasian adults (living in Nashville, Tennessee). Without sorting, samples used some 93 million PBMCs for genomic DNA. Study-wide results and limits: Only blood was sampled; tissue repertoires likely differ.

Points on this clone: Antigen: not known.

The germline CDR1 and CDR2 sequences are KGHSH and LQKENI. The CDR3 length is 15 residues. V was shortened by 0 bases and J by 8 bases, with 16 bases between the two germline ends. For every subset, genomic DNA was evenly distributed across several immunoSEQ plates. TCRdb's table, derived via immunoSEQ multiplex PCR, lists solely in-frame clones and lacks some. This sample has roughly 500,000 clones; 79% occur once, and the top ten carry 10% to 15%. The TCR was taken from a woman in her thirties or forties in good health. Some clones in this sample may be carry-over from other donors' samples. The chain uses TRBV18 and TRBJ2-5; possibly TRBD2 for D (6 bases). Source material: PBMCs. The CDR3 here is CASSPPSTVGGTQYF. Written as DNA, the CDR3 is TGTGCCAGCTCACCACCGTCGACAGTGGGGGGAACCCAGTACTTC. Supplemented by reference TRBV18 and TRBJ2-5, the full variable domain reads NAGVMQNPRHLVRRRGQEARLRCSPMKGHSHVYWYRQLPEEGLKFMVYLQKENIIDESGMPKERFSAEFPKEGPSILRIQQVVRGDSAAYFCASSPPSTVGGTQYFGPGTRLLVL.